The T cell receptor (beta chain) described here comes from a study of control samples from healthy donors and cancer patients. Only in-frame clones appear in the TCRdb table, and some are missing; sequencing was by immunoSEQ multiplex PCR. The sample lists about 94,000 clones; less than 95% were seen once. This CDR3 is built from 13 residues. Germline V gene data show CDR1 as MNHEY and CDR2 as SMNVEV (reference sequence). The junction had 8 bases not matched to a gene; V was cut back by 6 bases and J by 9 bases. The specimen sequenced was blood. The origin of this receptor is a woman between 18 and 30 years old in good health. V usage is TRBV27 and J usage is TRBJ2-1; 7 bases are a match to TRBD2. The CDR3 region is CASSIPGGSEQFF. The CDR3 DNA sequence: TGTGCCAGCAGCATTCCCGGCGGGAGTGAGCAGTTCTTC.